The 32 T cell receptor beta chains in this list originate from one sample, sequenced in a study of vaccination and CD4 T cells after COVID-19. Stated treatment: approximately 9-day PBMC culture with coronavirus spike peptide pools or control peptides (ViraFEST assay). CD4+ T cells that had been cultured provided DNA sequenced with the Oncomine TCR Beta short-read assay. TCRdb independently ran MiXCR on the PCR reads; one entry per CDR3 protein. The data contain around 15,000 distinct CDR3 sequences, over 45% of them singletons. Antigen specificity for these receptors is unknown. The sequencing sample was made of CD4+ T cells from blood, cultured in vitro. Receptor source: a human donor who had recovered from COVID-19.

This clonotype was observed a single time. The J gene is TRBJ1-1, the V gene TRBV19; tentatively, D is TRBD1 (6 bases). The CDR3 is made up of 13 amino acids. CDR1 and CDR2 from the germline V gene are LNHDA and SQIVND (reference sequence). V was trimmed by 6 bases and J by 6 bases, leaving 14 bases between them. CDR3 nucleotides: TGTGCCAGTAGACAGGGTTCGGACTCTGAAGCTTTCTTT. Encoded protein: CASRQGSDSEAFF.

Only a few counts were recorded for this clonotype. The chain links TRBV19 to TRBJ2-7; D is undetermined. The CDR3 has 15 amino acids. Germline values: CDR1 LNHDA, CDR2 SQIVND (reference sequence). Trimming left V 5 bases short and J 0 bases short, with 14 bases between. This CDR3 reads CASSPVLGSSYEQYF. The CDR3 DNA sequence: TGTGCCAGTAGTCCCGTGCTGGGTAGCTCCTACGAGCAGTACTTC.

Here the CDR3 reads CASTQRSHSNYGYTF. The CDR3 DNA follows: TGTGCCAGCACCCAGAGGAGCCATTCTAACTATGGCTACACCTTC. The gene calls are TRBV28 and TRBJ1-2; D gene unclear. The V and J ends lost 7 bases and 0 bases respectively, with 15 bases between them. Germline V gives CDR1 MDHEN, CDR2 SYDVKM. This CDR3 spans 15 amino acids.

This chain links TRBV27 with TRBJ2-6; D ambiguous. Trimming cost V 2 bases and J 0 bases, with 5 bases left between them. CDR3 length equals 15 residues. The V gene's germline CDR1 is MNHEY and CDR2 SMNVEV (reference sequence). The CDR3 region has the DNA TGTGCCAGCAGTTTACGGGTCTCTGGGGCCAACGTCCTGACTTTC. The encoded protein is CASSLRVSGANVLTF.

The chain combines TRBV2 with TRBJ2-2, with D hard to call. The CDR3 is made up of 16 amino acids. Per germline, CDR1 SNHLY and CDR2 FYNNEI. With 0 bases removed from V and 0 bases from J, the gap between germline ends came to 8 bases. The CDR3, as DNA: TGTGCCAGCAGTGAAGCTGAGTTCGCGAACACCGGGGAGCTGTTTTTT. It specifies CASSEAEFANTGELFF.

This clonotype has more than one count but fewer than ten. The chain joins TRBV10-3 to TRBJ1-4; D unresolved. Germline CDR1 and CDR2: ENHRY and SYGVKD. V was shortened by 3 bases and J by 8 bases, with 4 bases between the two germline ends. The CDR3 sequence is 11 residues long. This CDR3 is CAISEGEKLFF. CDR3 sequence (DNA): TGTGCCATCAGTGAAGGGGAAAAACTGTTTTTT.

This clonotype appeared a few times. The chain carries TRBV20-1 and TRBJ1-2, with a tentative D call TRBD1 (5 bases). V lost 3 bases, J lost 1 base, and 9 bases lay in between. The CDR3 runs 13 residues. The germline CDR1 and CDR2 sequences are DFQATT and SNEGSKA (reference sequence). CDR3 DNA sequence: TGCAGTGCTAGGAGAGGGGATAACTATGGCTACACCTTC. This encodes CSARRGDNYGYTF.

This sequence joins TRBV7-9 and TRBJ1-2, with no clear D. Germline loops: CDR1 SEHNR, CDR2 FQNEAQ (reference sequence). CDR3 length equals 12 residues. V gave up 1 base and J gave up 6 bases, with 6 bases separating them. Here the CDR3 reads CASSLGVDGYTF. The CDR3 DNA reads TGTGCCAGCAGCTTAGGGGTGGATGGCTACACCTTC.

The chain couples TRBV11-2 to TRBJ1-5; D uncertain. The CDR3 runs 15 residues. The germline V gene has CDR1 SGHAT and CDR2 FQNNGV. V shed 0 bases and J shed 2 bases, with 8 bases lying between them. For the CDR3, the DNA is TGTGCCAGCAGCTTAGACAGGAGCGGCAATCAGCCCCAGCATTTT. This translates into CASSLDRSGNQPQHF.

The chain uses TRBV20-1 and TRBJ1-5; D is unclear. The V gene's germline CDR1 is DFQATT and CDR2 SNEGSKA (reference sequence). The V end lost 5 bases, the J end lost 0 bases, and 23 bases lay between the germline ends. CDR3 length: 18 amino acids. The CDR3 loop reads CSALEPSIFGFSNQPQHF. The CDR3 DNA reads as TGCAGTGCTTTAGAGCCATCGATCTTCGGATTTAGCAATCAGCCCCAGCATTTT.

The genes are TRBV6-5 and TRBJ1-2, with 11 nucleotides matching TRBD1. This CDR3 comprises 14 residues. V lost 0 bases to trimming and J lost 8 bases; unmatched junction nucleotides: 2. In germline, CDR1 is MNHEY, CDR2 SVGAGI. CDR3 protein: CASSYSGTGGGYTF. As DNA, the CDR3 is TGTGCCAGCAGTTACTCCGGGACAGGGGGGGGCTACACCTTC.

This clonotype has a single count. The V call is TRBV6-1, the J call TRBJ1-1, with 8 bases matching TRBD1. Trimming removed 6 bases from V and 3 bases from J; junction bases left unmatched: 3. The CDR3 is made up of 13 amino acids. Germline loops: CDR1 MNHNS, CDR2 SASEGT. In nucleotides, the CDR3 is TGTGCCAGCAGGGGACAGGCCTACACTGAAGCTTTCTTT. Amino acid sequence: CASRGQAYTEAFF.

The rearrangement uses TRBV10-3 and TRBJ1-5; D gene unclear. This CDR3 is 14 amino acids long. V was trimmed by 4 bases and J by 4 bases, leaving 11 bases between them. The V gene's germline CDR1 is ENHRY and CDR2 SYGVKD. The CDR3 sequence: CAISVGEGNQPQHF. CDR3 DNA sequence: TGTGCCATCAGTGTCGGGGAAGGGAATCAGCCCCAGCATTTT.

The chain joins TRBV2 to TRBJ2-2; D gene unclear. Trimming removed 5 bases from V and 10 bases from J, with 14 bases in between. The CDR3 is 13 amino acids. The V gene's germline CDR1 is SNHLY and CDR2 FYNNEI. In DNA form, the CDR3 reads TGTGCCAGCAGTCCGGTGGGTGAGGCGGAGCTGTTTTTT. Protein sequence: CASSPVGEAELFF.

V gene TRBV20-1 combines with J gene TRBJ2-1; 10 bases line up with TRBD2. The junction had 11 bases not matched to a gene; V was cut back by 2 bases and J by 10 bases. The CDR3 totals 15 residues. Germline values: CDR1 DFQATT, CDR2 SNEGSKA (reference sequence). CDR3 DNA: TGCAGTGCTAGACCTAGCGGGAGCGGCTTAAGGGAGCAGTTCTTC. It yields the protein CSARPSGSGLREQFF.

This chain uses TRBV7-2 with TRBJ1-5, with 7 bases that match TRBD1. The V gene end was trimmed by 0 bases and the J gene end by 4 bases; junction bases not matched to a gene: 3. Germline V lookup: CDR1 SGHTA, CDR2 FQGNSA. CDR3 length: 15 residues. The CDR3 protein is CASSLAGQLNQPQHF. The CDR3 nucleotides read TGTGCCAGCAGCTTAGCGGGACAGCTTAATCAGCCCCAGCATTTT.

The CDR3 region is CASSLYSRASSSYNSPLHF. The DNA for the CDR3 is TGTGCCAGCAGTTTATATTCCCGGGCCTCTAGCTCCTATAATTCACCCCTCCACTTT. This chain joins TRBV27 and TRBJ1-6; D is unclear. The CDR3 is 19 residues long. Germline CDR1 MNHEY, CDR2 SMNVEV (reference sequence). With 1 base removed from V and 0 bases from J, the gap between germline ends came to 16 bases.

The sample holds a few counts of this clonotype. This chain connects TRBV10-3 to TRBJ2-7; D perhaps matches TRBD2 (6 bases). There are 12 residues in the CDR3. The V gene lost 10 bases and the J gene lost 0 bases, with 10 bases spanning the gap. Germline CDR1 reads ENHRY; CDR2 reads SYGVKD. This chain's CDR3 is CATRDSSYEQYF. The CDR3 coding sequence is TGTGCCACGAGGGACTCCTCCTACGAGCAGTACTTC.

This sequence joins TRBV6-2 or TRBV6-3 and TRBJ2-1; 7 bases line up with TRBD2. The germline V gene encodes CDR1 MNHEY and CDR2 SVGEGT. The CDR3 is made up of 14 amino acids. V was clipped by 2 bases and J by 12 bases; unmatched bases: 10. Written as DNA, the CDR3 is TGTGCCAGCAGTTACGGGGGGGGAGCCCGCAGGCAGTTCTTC. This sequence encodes CASSYGGGARRQFF.

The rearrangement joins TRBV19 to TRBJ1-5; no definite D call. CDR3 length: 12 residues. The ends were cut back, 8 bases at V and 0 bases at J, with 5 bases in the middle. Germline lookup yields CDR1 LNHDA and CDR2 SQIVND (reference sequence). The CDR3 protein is CASQTSNQPQHF. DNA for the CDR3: TGTGCCAGTCAAACTAGCAATCAGCCCCAGCATTTT.

This chain's CDR3 is CASSLGQGLEDTEAFF. For the CDR3, the DNA is TGCGCCAGCAGCTTGGGACAGGGACTGGAGGACACTGAAGCTTTCTTT. V is TRBV5-1 and J is TRBJ1-1, with 7 bases fitting TRBD1. This CDR3 comprises 16 residues. Trimming cost V 0 bases and J 3 bases; bases outside gene matches: 8. The germline V gene encodes CDR1 SGHRS and CDR2 YFSETQ.

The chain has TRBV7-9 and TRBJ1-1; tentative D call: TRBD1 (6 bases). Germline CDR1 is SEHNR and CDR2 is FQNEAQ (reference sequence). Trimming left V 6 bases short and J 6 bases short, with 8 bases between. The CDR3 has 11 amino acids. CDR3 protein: CASRQGAEAFF. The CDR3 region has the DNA TGTGCCAGCAGACAGGGCGCTGAAGCTTTCTTT.

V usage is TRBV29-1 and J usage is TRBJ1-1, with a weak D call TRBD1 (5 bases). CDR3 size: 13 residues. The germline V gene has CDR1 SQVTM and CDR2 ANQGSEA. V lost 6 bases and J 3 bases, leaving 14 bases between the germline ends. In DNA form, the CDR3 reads TGCAGCGTCGGGGGTGGATGGGACACTGAAGCTTTCTTT. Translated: CSVGGGWDTEAFF.

CDR3 in amino acids: CASSGQGWDTQYF. The CDR3 DNA sequence: TGTGCCAGCAGTGGACAGGGTTGGGATACGCAGTATTTT. The chain has TRBV12-3 or TRBV12-4 and TRBJ2-3; 8 bases are shared with TRBD1. The CDR3 is made up of 13 amino acids. The junction had 4 bases not matched to a gene; V was cut back by 5 bases and J by 6 bases.

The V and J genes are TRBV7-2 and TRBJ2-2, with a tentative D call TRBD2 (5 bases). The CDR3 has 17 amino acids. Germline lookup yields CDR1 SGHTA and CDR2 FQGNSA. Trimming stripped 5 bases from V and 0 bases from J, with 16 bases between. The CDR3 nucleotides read TGTGCCAGCAGCCCACTTATCCGGCGGGCGAACACCGGGGAGCTGTTTTTT. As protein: CASSPLIRRANTGELFF.

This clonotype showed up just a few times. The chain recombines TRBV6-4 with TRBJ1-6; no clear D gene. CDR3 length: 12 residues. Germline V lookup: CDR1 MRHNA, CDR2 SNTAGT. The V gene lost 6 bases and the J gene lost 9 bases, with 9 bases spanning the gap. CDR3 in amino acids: CASRAEGSPLHF. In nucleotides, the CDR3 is TGTGCCAGCAGGGCTGAGGGTTCACCCCTCCACTTT.

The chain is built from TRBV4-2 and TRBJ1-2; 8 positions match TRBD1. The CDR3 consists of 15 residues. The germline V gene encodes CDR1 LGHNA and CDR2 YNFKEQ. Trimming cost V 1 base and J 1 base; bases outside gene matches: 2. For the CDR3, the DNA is TGTGCCAGCAGCCAAGGGACAGGGCTTAACTATGGCTACACCTTC. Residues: CASSQGTGLNYGYTF.

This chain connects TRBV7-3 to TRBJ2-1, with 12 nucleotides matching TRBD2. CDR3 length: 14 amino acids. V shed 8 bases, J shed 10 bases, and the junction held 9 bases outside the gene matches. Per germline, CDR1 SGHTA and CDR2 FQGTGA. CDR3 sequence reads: CASGIASGRAEQFF. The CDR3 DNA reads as TGTGCCAGCGGTATCGCTAGCGGGAGGGCGGAGCAGTTCTTC.

DNA of the CDR3: TGCGCCAGCAGCCGTCTCTCGGGGAGACAAGAGACCCAGTACTTC. Translation: CASSRLSGRQETQYF. This chain links TRBV5-1 with TRBJ2-5; a weak D match, TRBD2 (5 bases). The ends were cut back, 4 bases at V and 2 bases at J, with 15 bases in the middle. This CDR3 comprises 15 residues. Germline V lookup: CDR1 SGHRS, CDR2 YFSETQ.

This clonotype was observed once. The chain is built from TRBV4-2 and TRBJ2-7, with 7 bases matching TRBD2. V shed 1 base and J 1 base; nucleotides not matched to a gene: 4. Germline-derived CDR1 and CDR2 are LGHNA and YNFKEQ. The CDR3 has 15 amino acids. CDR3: CASSQGSGDSYEQYF. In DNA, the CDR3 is TGTGCCAGCAGCCAAGGGAGCGGGGATTCCTACGAGCAGTACTTC.

This CDR3 reads CASSFTQGGTGELFF. The DNA for the CDR3 is TGTGCCAGCAGCTTCACACAGGGAGGGACCGGGGAGCTGTTTTTT. The V and J genes are TRBV7-2 and TRBJ2-2, with D possibly TRBD2 on 7 matching bases. Germline V gives CDR1 SGHTA, CDR2 FQGNSA. Deletions cut 3 bases from V and 5 bases from J, with 13 bases between. The CDR3 is 15 amino acids.

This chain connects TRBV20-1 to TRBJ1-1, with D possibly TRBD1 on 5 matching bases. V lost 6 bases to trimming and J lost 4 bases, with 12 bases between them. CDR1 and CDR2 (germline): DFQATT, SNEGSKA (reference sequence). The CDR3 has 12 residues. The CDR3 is CSAGGRSTEAFF. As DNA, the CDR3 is TGCAGTGCCGGGGGTAGGAGCACTGAAGCTTTCTTT.